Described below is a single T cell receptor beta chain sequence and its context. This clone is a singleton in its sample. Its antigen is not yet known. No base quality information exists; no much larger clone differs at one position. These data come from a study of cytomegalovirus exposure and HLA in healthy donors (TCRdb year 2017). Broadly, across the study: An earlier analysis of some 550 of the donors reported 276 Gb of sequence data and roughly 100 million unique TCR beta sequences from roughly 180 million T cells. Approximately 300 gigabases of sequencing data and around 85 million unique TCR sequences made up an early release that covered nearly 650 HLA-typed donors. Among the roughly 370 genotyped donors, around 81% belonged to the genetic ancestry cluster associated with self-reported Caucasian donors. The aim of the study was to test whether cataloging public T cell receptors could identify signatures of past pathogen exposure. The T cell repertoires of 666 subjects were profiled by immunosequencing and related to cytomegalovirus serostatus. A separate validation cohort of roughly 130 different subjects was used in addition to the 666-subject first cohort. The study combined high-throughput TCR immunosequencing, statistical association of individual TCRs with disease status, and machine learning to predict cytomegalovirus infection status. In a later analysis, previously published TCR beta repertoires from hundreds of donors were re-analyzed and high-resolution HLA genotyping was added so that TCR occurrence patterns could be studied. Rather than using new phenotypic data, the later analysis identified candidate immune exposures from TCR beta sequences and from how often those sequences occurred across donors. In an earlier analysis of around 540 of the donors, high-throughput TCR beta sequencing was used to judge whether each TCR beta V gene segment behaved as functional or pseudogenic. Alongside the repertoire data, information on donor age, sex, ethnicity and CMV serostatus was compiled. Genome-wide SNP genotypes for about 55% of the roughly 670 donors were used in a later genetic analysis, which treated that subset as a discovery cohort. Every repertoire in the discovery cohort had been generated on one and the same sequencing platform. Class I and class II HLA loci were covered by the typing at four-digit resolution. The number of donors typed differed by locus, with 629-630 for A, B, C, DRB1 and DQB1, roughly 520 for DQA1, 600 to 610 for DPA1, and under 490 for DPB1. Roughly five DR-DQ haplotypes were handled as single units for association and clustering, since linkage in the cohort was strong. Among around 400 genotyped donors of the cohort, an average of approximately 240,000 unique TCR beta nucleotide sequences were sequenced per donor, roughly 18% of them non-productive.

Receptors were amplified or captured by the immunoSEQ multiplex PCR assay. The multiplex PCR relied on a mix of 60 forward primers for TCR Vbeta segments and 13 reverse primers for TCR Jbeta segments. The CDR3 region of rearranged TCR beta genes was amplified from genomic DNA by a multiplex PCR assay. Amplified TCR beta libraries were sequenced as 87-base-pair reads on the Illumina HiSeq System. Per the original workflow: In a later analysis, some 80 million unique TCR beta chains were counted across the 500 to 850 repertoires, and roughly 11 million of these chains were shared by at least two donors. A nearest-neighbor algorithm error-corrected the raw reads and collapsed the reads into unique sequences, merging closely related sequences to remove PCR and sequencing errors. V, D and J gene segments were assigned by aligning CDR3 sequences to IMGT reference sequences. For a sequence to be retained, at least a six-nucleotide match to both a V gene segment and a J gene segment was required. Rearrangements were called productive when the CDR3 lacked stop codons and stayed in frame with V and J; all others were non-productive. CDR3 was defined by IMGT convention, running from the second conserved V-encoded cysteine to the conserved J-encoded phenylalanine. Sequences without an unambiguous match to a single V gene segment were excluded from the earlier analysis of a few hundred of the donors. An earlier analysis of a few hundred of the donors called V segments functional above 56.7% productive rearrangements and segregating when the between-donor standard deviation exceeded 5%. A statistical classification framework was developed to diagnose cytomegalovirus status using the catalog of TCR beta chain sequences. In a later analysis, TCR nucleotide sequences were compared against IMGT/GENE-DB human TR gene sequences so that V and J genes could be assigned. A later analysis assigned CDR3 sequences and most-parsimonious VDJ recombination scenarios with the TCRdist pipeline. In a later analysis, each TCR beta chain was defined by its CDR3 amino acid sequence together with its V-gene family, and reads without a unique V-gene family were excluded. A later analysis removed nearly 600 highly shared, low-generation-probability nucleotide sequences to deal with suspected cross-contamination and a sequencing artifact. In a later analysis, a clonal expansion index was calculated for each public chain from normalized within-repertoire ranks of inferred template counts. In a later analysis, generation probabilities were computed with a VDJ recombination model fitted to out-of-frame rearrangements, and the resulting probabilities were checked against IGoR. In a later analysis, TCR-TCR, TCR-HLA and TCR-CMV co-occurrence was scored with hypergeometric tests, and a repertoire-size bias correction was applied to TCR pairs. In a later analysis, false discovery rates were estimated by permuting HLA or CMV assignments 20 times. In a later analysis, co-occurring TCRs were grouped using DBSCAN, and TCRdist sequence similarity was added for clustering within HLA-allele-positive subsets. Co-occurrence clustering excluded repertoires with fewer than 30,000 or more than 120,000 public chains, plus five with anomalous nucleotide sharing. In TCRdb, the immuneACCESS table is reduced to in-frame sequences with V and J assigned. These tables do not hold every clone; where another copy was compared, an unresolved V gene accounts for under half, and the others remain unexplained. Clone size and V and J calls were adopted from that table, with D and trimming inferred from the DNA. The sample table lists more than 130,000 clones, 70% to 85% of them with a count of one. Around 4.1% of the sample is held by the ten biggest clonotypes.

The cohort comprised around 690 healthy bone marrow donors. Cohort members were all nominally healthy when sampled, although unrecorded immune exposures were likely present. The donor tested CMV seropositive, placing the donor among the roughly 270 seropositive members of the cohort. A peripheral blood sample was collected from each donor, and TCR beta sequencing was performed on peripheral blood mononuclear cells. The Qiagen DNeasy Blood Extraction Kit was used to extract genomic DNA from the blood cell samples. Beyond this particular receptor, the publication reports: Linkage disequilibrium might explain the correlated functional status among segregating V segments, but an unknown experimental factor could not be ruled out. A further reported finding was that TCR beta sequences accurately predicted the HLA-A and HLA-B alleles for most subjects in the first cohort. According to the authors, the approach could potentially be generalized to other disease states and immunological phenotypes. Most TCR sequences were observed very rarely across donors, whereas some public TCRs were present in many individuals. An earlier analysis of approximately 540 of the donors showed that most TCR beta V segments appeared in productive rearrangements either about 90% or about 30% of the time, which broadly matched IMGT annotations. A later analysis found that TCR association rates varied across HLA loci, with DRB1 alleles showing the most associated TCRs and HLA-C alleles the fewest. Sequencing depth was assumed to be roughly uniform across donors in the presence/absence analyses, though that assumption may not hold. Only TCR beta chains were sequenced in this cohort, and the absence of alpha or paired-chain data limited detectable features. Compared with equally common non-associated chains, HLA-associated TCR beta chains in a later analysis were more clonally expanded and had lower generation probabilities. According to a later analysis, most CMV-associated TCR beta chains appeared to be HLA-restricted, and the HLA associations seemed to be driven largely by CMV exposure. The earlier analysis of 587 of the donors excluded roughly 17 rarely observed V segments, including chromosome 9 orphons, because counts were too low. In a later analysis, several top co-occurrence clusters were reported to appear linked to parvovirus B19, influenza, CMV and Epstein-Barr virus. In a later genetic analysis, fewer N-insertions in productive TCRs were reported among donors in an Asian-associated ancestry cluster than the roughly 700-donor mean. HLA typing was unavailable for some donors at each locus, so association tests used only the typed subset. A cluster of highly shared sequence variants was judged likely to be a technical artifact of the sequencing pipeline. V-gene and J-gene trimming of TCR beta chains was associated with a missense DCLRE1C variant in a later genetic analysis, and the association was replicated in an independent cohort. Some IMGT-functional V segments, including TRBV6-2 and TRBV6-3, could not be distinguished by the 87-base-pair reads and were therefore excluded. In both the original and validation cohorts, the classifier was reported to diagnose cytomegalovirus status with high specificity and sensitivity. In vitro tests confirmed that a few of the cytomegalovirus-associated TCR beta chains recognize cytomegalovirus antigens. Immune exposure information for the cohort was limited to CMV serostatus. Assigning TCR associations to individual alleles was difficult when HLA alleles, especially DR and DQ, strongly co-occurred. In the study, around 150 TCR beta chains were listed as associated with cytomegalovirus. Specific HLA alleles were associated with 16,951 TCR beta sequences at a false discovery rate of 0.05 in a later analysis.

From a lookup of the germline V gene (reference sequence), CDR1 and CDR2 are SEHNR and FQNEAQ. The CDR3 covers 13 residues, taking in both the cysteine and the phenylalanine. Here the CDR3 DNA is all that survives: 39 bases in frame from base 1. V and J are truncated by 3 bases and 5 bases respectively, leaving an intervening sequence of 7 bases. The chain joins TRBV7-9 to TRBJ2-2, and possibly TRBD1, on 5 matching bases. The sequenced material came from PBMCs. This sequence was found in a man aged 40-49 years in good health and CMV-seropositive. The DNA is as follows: TGTGCCAGCAGCTTGGCAGGGACCGGGGAGCTGTTTTTT. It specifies CASSLAGTGELFF. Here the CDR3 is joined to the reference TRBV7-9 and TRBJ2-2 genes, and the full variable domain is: DTGVSQNPRHKITKRGQNVTFRCDPISEHNRLYWYRQTLGQGPEFLTYFQNEAQLEKSRLLSDRFSAERPKGSFSTLEIQRTEQGDSAMYLCASSLAGTGELFFGEGSRLTVL.